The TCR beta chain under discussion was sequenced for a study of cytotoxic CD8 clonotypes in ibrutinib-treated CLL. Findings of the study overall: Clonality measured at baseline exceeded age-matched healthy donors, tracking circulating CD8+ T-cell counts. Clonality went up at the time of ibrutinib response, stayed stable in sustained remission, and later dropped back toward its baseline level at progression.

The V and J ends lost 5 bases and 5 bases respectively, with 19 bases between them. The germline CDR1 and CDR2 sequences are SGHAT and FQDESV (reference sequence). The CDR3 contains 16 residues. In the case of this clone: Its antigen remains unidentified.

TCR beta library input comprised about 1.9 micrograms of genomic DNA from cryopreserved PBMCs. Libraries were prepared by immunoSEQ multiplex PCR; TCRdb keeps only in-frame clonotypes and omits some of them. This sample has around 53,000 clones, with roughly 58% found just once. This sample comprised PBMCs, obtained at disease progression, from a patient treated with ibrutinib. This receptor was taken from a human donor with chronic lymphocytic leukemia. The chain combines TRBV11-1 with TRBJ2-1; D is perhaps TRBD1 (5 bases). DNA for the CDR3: TGTGCCAGCAGCACAGGCTACTTGCTTGCGGACAATGAGCAGTTCTTC. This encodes CASSTGYLLADNEQFF.